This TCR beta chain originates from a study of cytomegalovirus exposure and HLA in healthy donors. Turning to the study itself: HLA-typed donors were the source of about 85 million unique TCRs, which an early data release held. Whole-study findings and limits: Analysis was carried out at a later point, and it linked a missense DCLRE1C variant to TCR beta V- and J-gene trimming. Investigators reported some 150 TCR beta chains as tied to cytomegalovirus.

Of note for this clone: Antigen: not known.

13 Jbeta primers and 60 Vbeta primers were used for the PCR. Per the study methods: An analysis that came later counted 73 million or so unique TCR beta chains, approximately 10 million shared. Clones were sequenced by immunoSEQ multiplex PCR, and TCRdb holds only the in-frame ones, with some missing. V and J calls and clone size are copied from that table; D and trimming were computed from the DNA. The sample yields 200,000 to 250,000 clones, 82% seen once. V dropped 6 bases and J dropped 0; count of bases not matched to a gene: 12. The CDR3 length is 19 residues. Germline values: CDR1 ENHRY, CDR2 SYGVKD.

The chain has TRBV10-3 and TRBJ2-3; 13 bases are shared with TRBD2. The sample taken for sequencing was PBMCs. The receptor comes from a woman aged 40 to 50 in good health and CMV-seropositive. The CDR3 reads CAISLLGLAGTSSTDTQYF. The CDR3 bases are TGTGCCATCAGCCTGTTGGGACTAGCGGGAACATCTAGCACAGATACGCAGTATTTT.